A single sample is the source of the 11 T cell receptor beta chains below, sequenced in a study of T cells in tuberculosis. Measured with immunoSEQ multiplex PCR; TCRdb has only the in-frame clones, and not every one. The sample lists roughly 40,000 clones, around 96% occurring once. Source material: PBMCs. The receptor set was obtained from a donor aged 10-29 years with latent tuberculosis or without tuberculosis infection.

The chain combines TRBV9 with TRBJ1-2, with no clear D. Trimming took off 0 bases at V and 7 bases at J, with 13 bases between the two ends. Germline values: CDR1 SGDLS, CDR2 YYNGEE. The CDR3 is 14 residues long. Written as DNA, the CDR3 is TGTGCCAGCAGCGTAGTCGGCTACCCGGGTGGCTACACCTTC. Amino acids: CASSVVGYPGGYTF.

The CDR3 DNA sequence: TGTGCCTGGAGTGTTGGCAGGTTCTACGAGCAGTACTTC. This translates into CAWSVGRFYEQYF. The chain links TRBV30 to TRBJ2-7; D gene ambiguous. This CDR3 comprises 13 residues. The V end was cut by 0 bases, the J end by 3 bases, with 9 bases between. Germline lookup yields CDR1 GTSNPN and CDR2 SVGIG (reference sequence).

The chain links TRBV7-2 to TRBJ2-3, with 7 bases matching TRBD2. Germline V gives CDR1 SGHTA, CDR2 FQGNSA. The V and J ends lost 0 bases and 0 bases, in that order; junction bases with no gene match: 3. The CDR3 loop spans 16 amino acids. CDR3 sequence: CASSLAVGGSTDTQYF. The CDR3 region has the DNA TGTGCCAGCAGCTTAGCGGTCGGGGGGAGCACAGATACGCAGTATTTT.

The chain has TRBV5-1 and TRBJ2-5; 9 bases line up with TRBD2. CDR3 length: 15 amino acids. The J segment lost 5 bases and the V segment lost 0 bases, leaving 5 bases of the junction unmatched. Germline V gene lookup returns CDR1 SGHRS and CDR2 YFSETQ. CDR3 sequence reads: CASSLGAGGWETQYF. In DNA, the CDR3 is TGCGCCAGCAGCTTGGGAGCGGGGGGCTGGGAGACCCAGTACTTC. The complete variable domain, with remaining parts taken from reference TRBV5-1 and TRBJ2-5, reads KAGVTQTPRYLIKTRGQQVTLSCSPISGHRSVSWYQQTPGQGLQFLFEYFSETQRNKGNFPGRFSGRQFSNSRSEMNVSTLELGDSALYLCASSLGAGGWETQYFGPGTRLLVL.

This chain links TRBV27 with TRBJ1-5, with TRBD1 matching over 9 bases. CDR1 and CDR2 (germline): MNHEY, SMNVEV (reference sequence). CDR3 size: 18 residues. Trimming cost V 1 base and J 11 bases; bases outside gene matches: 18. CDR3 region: CASSLLGAGQGKSLSQHF. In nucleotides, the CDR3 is TGTGCCAGCAGTTTATTGGGGGCCGGACAGGGGAAAAGTTTGTCCCAGCATTTT.

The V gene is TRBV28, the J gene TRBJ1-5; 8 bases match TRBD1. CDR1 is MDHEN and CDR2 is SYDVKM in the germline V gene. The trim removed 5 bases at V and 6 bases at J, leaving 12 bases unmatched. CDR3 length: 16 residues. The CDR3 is CASSPPRAGGTQPQHF. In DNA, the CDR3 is TGTGCCAGCAGTCCCCCTCGGGCAGGGGGCACTCAGCCCCAGCATTTT.

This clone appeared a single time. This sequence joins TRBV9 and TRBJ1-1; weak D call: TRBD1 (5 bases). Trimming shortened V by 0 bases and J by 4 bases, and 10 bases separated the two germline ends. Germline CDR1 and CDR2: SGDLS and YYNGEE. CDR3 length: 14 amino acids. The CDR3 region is CASSVAGSSTEAFF. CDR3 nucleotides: TGTGCCAGCAGCGTAGCAGGGTCGAGCACTGAAGCTTTCTTT.

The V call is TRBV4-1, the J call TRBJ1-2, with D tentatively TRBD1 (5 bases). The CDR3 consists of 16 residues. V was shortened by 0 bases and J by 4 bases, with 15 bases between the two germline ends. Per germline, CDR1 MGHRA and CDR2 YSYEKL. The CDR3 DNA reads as TGCGCCAGCAGCCAAGACGGGGGGAGCGTAGGCTATGGCTACACCTTC. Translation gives CASSQDGGSVGYGYTF.

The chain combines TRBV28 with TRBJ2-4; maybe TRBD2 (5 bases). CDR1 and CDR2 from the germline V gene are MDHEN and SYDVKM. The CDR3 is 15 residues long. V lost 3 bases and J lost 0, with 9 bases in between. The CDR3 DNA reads TGTGCCAGCAGTTTGAGGGTCGTAGCCAAAAACATTCAGTACTTC. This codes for CASSLRVVAKNIQYF.

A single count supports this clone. This CDR3 reads CASSSRGSTDTQYF. The CDR3 bases are TGTGCCAGCAGTAGCAGGGGTAGCACAGATACGCAGTATTTT. The V and J genes are TRBV25-1 and TRBJ2-3; TRBD1 is a possible D gene (6 bases). The CDR3 spans 14 residues. Per the germline V gene, CDR1 is MGHDK and CDR2 is SYGVNS. Trimming stripped 5 bases from V and 0 bases from J, with 9 bases between.

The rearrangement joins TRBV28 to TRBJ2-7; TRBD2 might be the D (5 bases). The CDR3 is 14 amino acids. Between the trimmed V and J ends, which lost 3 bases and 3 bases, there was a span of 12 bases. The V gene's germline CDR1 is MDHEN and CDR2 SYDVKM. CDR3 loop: CASSFSAGGYEQYF. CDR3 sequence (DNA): TGTGCCAGCAGTTTTTCCGCCGGAGGCTACGAGCAGTACTTC.